This record concerns one TCR beta chain sequence. Its antigen has not been determined. The sample holds no much larger clone one base away, and base qualities are not on file. Each collaborating institution followed its own protocols to collect whole blood in K2EDTA tubes. For TCRbeta analysis, collaborators shipped samples as frozen whole blood, isolated PBMCs, or DNA extracted from either of those sample types. TCRbeta CDR3 regions were amplified from genomic DNA using the immunoSEQ Assay, a bias-controlled multiplex PCR. As for the authors' bioinformatics: The number of nucleated cells in each sample was estimated by amplification of reference gene primers within the assay. To quantify the absolute abundance of each unique TCRbeta CDR3 rearrangement, sequence reads were collapsed and filtered. For each sample, productive Simpson clonality was calculated by taking the square root of Simpson's diversity index across productive rearrangements. Imported from immuneACCESS, the table was reduced by TCRdb to in-frame sequences with V and J called. These copies leave out some clones; in studies compared against another copy, an unresolved V gene accounts for under half, and the cause of the remainder is not known. The DNA was the basis for D and trimming; V, J and clone size are from that table. The sample yields about 320,000 clones; more than 70% were counted once. Together, the top ten hold 1% to 1.5% of the sample.

These data are taken from a study of blood T cell repertoires in COVID-19 (dated by TCRdb to the early 2020s). Context from the whole study: The collaborator samples originated in the United States, Italy and Spain and spanned the acute and convalescent phases of COVID-19. The prospective study material was composed of cDNA or gDNA derived from T cells, B-cell-depleted T cells, or PBMCs. Deeply sampled blood TCRbeta repertoires from subjects exposed to, actively infected with, or recovered from COVID-19 were included in the dataset. The repertoires were released in a freely available public database meant as a resource for research on the immune response to SARS-CoV-2. The samples were drawn from the first 160 participants of the ongoing ImmuneRACE study and from 950 to 1,500 subjects provided by 6 global collaborators. Nearly every sample came with metadata listing a de-identified subject ID, COVID-19 status, age in years and sex. Where available, HLA class I and class II types were obtained from metadata supplied by the sample provider rather than from assay-based typing.

Results and caveats for the whole study, not just this receptor: The quantity of clinical and demographic metadata differed by source and by participant and was supplied without curation.

The sequencing sample was made of peripheral blood. This receptor was taken from a woman aged 50 to 60 with acute or convalescent COVID-19.

The bases are TGTGCCAGCAGCCCAACTAGCGCGACAGATACGCAGTATTTT. Its protein reads: CASSPTSATDTQYF. This chain is built from TRBV7-3 and TRBJ2-3, with 7 central nucleotides matching TRBD2. Trimming removed 5 bases from V and 3 bases from J; the gene matches leave 5 bases unexplained. Counted from cysteine to phenylalanine, this CDR3 has 14 amino acids. Only the CDR3 DNA stays, 42 bases, in frame from base 1. According to the germline V gene, CDR1 reads SGHTA and CDR2 reads FQGTGA.